Here is one T cell receptor (beta chain) with its context. Its antigen is undetermined. This entry comes from a study of cytomegalovirus exposure and HLA in healthy donors. The study, taken as a whole, reports: As was reported, the HLA-A and HLA-B alleles of most subjects were accurately predicted from TCR beta sequences. There were reportedly fewer N-insertions in an Asian-associated ancestry cluster than the approximately 640-donor mean, in a later analysis.

Deletions cut 3 bases from V and 4 bases from J, with 4 bases between. Per the germline V gene, CDR1 is ENHRY and CDR2 is SYGVKD. The CDR3 consists of 11 residues. A multiplex PCR was run with 60 Vbeta primers and 13 Jbeta primers. The protocol was immunoSEQ multiplex PCR, while the TCRdb copy is restricted to in-frame clones and leaves out a portion. The sample records about 140,000 clones, 80% being singletons. Sequencing used PBMCs. The V call is TRBV10-3, the J call TRBJ2-7, with D unclear. This receptor was obtained from a man in his fifties or sixties in good health and CMV-seronegative. The DNA for the CDR3 is TGTGCCATCAGTGACTATTACGAGCAGTACTTC. Encoded protein: CAISDYYEQYF.